Given below is one T cell receptor beta chain in context. Germline V lookup: CDR1 SGDLS, CDR2 YYNGEE. This CDR3 region has 11 residues. Trimming cost V 4 bases and J 12 bases, with 14 bases left between them. Profiling relied on immunoSEQ multiplex PCR, and the TCRdb table lists in-frame clones only, not all of them. In the table there are some 65,000 clones, 85% of which are singletons. This specimen belongs to a study of OX40 agonist ivuxolimab in advanced cancers. Study-level information: Head and neck, renal cell, melanoma or hepatocellular carcinoma were the cancers that dose-escalation patients had.

The chain is built from TRBV9 and TRBJ2-7; D uncertain. The receptor was derived from an adult with an advanced solid tumor such as melanoma, head and neck, liver or kidney cancer. The material sequenced was CD4+ or CD8+ T cells sorted from blood, taken in a trial of the OX40 agonist ivuxolimab. CDR3 residues: CASSPDRRLYF. The CDR3 coding sequence is TGTGCCAGCAGCCCCGATCGGAGATTGTACTTC.